These T cell receptor beta chains were read from a single sample in a study of early T cells in non-severe SARS-CoV-2 infection. MiXCR, run by TCRdb on the 5' RACE reads, gives a single entry per CDR3 protein. The sample carries 55,000 to 70,000 distinct CDR3 sequences, over 4% recorded once. The sequencing input was whole blood. These receptors originate from an adult who was a healthcare worker with PCR-confirmed SARS-CoV-2 infection or an uninfected control (not recorded which). CDR3s include the opening cysteine and the closing phenylalanine or tryptophan. A D gene is named only where the DNA matches it firmly. Part of the rows lack a size; the others show once, few, many or a class for expanded clones.

j_gene: TRBJ2-1
abundance: .
d_gene: TRBD2
v_gene: TRBV4-2
CDR3aa: CASSQEQSGGIDNEQFF
CDR3nt: TGTGCCAGCAGCCAAGAACAAAGCGGGGGGATCGACAATGAGCAGTTCTTC

j_gene: TRBJ2-3
abundance: many
d_gene: .
v_gene: TRBV5-4
CDR3aa: CASSLGTLVEDTQYF
CDR3nt: TGTGCCAGCAGCTTGGGGACCCTTGTAGAGGATACGCAGTATTTT

j_gene: TRBJ1-2
abundance: few
d_gene: .
v_gene: TRBV2
CDR3aa: CASSGPPPCF
CDR3nt: TGTGCCAGCAGTGGTCCCCCCCCCTGCTTC

j_gene: TRBJ2-1
abundance: many
d_gene: TRBD2
v_gene: TRBV19
CDR3aa: CASSLAASSYNEQFF
CDR3nt: TGTGCCAGTAGTCTAGCGGCCAGCTCCTACAATGAGCAGTTCTTC

j_gene: TRBJ2-7
abundance: many
d_gene: TRBD2
v_gene: TRBV20-1
CDR3aa: CSAGRGREIGRQYF
CDR3nt: TGCAGTGCTGGGAGGGGCAGGGAGATCGGAAGGCAGTACTTC

j_gene: TRBJ2-7
abundance: few
d_gene: .
v_gene: TRBV2
CDR3aa: CASSRDVPYEQYF
CDR3nt: TGTGCCAGCAGCAGGGACGTCCCCTACGAGCAGTACTTC

j_gene: TRBJ1-6
abundance: many
d_gene: .
v_gene: TRBV9
CDR3aa: CASSRGSSYNSPLHF
CDR3nt: TGTGCCAGCAGCCGAGGGAGCTCCTATAATTCACCCCTCCACTTT

j_gene: TRBJ2-3
abundance: .
d_gene: .
v_gene: TRBV29-1
CDR3aa: CSVERGSTDTQYF
CDR3nt: TGCAGCGTTGAACGGGGAAGCACAGATACGCAGTATTTT

j_gene: TRBJ1-2
abundance: .
d_gene: .
v_gene: TRBV7-2
CDR3aa: CASSPVYGGWDGYTF
CDR3nt: TGTGCCAGCAGCCCCGTATATGGGGGGTGGGATGGCTACACCTTC

j_gene: TRBJ2-1
abundance: many
d_gene: .
v_gene: TRBV24-1
CDR3aa: CATSDLRGSYNEQFF
CDR3nt: TGTGCCACCAGTGATTTGAGGGGGTCCTACAATGAGCAGTTCTTC

j_gene: TRBJ2-1
abundance: many
d_gene: TRBD2
v_gene: TRBV4-2
CDR3aa: CASSLAGGPYNEQFF
CDR3nt: TGTGCCAGCAGCCTGGCGGGAGGGCCCTACAATGAGCAGTTCTTC

j_gene: TRBJ1-5
abundance: few
d_gene: .
v_gene: TRBV7-9
CDR3aa: CAILRGQPQHF
CDR3nt: TGTGCCATCCTGCGGGGTCAGCCCCAGCATTTT

j_gene: TRBJ2-3
abundance: .
d_gene: .
v_gene: TRBV11-2
CDR3aa: CASSLAGYSSTDTQYF
CDR3nt: TGTGCCAGCAGCTTAGCTGGCTACTCTAGCACAGATACGCAGTATTTT

j_gene: TRBJ2-7
abundance: many
d_gene: TRBD1
v_gene: TRBV20-1
CDR3aa: CSAKHRGPYEQYF
CDR3nt: TGCAGTGCTAAACACAGGGGCCCCTACGAGCAGTACTTC

j_gene: TRBJ2-1
abundance: .
d_gene: .
v_gene: TRBV5-1
CDR3aa: CASSFHWSSYNEQFF
CDR3nt: TGCGCCAGCAGCTTCCATTGGAGCTCCTACAATGAGCAGTTCTTC

j_gene: TRBJ1-5
abundance: .
d_gene: TRBD1
v_gene: TRBV28
CDR3aa: CASSTLGQGNSNQPQHF
CDR3nt: TGTGCCAGCAGTACGCTCGGACAGGGTAACAGCAATCAGCCCCAGCATTTT

j_gene: TRBJ2-7
abundance: .
d_gene: TRBD2
v_gene: TRBV20-1
CDR3aa: CSARDAAGVLVYEQYF
CDR3nt: TGCAGTGCTAGAGATGCGGCGGGAGTATTGGTCTACGAGCAGTACTTC

j_gene: TRBJ1-5
abundance: few
d_gene: .
v_gene: TRBV2
CDR3aa: CASSPDRNNQPQHF
CDR3nt: TGTGCCAGCAGTCCCGACAGAAACAATCAGCCCCAGCATTTT

j_gene: TRBJ2-2
abundance: few
d_gene: .
v_gene: TRBV7-3
CDR3aa: CASSLSGTGELFF
CDR3nt: TGTGCCAGCAGCTTAAGTGGAACCGGGGAGCTGTTTTTT

j_gene: TRBJ2-7
abundance: many
d_gene: .
v_gene: TRBV28
CDR3aa: CASSFYRVRDEQYF
CDR3nt: TGTGCCAGCAGTTTCTACAGGGTAAGGGACGAGCAGTACTTC

j_gene: TRBJ1-2
abundance: many
d_gene: .
v_gene: TRBV3-1
CDR3aa: CASKGTLGGYGYTF
CDR3nt: TGTGCCAGCAAAGGGACTCTCGGAGGGTATGGCTACACCTTC

j_gene: TRBJ1-1
abundance: many
d_gene: .
v_gene: TRBV5-8
CDR3aa: CASSFPGNTEAFF
CDR3nt: TGTGCCAGCAGCTTCCCGGGTAACACTGAAGCTTTCTTT